This TCR beta chain was found in a study of cytomegalovirus exposure and HLA in healthy donors. Findings of the study overall: As a later analysis showed, several of the most significant clusters appeared to be linked to common viral pathogens.

PCR used 60 Vbeta primers and 13 Jbeta primers. Some clones are missing from TCRdb's copy, which holds only in-frame ones; the method was immunoSEQ multiplex PCR. Of 110,000 or so clones listed, around 73% were seen once; the top ten hold less than 5.5%. The CDR3 totals 13 residues. V lost 2 bases to trimming and J lost 4 bases, with 9 bases between them. The V gene's germline CDR1 is SGHTS and CDR2 YDEGEE. Notes on this clone: What it binds is unknown.

The chain uses TRBV5-8 and TRBJ1-2; D is possibly TRBD1 (5 bases). The source material was PBMCs. The sequence was collected from a woman between 25 and 40 years old in good health and CMV-seropositive. CDR3 nucleotide sequence: TGTGCCAGCAGCTTTAACAGGATCTATGGCTACACCTTC. Translated, it gives CASSFNRIYGYTF.